This T cell receptor (beta chain) was identified during a study of multiple sclerosis patients with progressive multifocal leukoencephalopathy. Time point specified: time of PML onset. PML in natalizumab-treated patients developed after between 16 and 56 months of natalizumab therapy. Germline values: CDR1 SGDLS, CDR2 YYNGEE. This CDR3 has 15 amino acids. The germline V and J ends were trimmed by 5 bases and 3 bases, with 15 bases remaining between them. Sequencing was at survey level. Synthetic inline TR CDR3 controls covering all V-J pairings were spiked into each PCR. The assay was immunoSEQ multiplex PCR, and TCRdb's table has in-frame clones only and misses some. The table shows about 31,000 clones, with about 87% occurring only once.

Sequencing was performed on PBMCs, taken from a patient treated with natalizumab. The V gene is TRBV9, the J gene TRBJ1-3; D call uncertain. This clonotype was sampled from a woman aged 40-49 years with progressive multifocal leukoencephalopathy. The CDR3 region has the DNA TGTGCCAGCAGTGATCAAGGATGGGATGGAAACACCATATATTTT. Translation: CASSDQGWDGNTIYF.